What follows describes a single T cell receptor beta chain. This entry comes from a study of blood T cell repertoires in COVID-19. Across the study: The United States, Italy and Spain supplied acute and convalescent COVID-19 samples. PBMCs, B-cell-depleted T cells, or T cells provided the cDNA or gDNA that made up the material.

Trimming removed 0 bases from V and 3 bases from J, with 17 bases in between. Germline CDR1 SGHTA, CDR2 FQGTGA. This CDR3 is 18 amino acids long. Source study methods: Reference gene primer amplification yielded estimated nucleated cell counts. The assay was immunoSEQ multiplex PCR, and TCRdb's table has in-frame clones only and misses some. V and J calls and clone size are given by that table; D and trimming were obtained from the DNA. The sample has 150,000 to 200,000 clones; about 85% are singletons. This TCR was recovered from a human donor with acute or convalescent COVID-19. The donor label of this sample is uncertain. V gene TRBV7-3 combines with J gene TRBJ2-2, with a tentative D call TRBD2 (7 bases). Sequenced: peripheral blood. CDR3 bases: TGTGCCAGCAGCTTAACTGGAGGGGGGGGGCGGTACACCGGGGAGCTGTTTTTT. Protein sequence: CASSLTGGGGRYTGELFF.